The rows below give T cell receptor beta chains drawn from one sample of a study of cytomegalovirus exposure and HLA in healthy donors. The protocol was immunoSEQ multiplex PCR, while the TCRdb copy is restricted to in-frame clones and leaves out a portion. This table has about 160,000 clones, 80% to 90% appearing once. The specimen sequenced was PBMCs. The receptors originated from a middle-aged man in good health and CMV-seropositive. The CDR3 runs from the conserved cysteine through the conserved F or W. A D gene is named only where the DNA matches it firmly. Clone size, where shown, is once, few, many, or a class for clones that have expanded.

>TRBJ1-4|-|TRBV4-1|-
TGCGCCAGCAGCCCCATACAGTATGTCGAAAAACTGTTTTTT
CASSPIQYVEKLFF
>TRBJ1-5|-|TRBV28|-
TGTGCCAGCAGTTTCCGGGGAAGTCAGCCCCAGCATTTT
CASSFRGSQPQHF
>TRBJ2-3|-|TRBV2|-
TGTGCCAGCAGTGAGACAGAAACTAGCACAGATACGCAGTATTTT
CASSETETSTDTQYF
>TRBJ1-4|-|TRBV19|TRBD1
TGTGCCAGTAGTAGGACAGGGGAAGGAGAAAAACTGTTTTTT
CASSRTGEGEKLFF
>TRBJ2-1|-|TRBV7-3|TRBD2
TGTGCCAGCAGGATCGGGACTAGCGGACTCTACAATGAGCAGTTCTTC
CASRIGTSGLYNEQFF
>TRBJ1-4|-|TRBV11-2|-
TGTGCCAGCAGCTTAGACAGGGTATATGAAAAACTGTTTTTT
CASSLDRVYEKLFF
>TRBJ1-1|-|TRBV6-4|TRBD1
TGTGCCAGCAGGGTGGACAGGGGCATGAACACTGAAGCTTTCTTT
CASRVDRGMNTEAFF
>TRBJ2-5|-|TRBV7-7|-
TGTGCTAGCAGCCAACCGGGACATATTAGTGAGACCCAGTACTTC
CASSQPGHISETQYF
>TRBJ1-2|-|TRBV6-6|-
TGTGCCAGCAGTTACCCCGGGGGACCCAACTATGGCTACACCTTC
CASSYPGGPNYGYTF
>TRBJ2-7|-|TRBV18|TRBD2
TGTGCCAGCTCGGCTGGACTAGCGGGCTCCTACGAGCAGTACTTC
CASSAGLAGSYEQYF
>TRBJ1-2|-|TRBV4-2|TRBD1
TGTGCCAGCAGCCAACAGGGGGACCTAGGTGGCTACACCTTC
CASSQQGDLGGYTF
>TRBJ1-3|-|TRBV7-8|-
TGTGCCAGCAGAGACGGACAGGGAAACACCATATATTTT
CASRDGQGNTIYF
>TRBJ1-1|-|TRBV15|-
TGTGCCACCAGCATATCGACAGGCACTGAAGCTTTCTTT
CATSISTGTEAFF
>TRBJ1-1|-|TRBV19|-
TGTGCCAGTAGCATGGGGGGGACTGAAGCTTTCTTT
CASSMGGTEAFF
>TRBJ2-7|-|TRBV5-1|TRBD2
TGCGCCAGCAGCAGGACTAGACTAGCGGGAGGGTACGAGCAGTACTTC
CASSRTRLAGGYEQYF
>TRBJ2-5|-|TRBV21-1|-
TGTGCCAGCAGCGACCCCAACAGGGAGGGAGAGACCCAGTACTTC
CASSDPNREGETQYF
>TRBJ1-1|once|TRBV7-2|-
TGTGCCAGCAGCGCCAGACAATACCCCTACACTGAAGCTTTCTTT
CASSARQYPYTEAFF
>TRBJ2-7|-|TRBV5-8|-
TGTGCCAGCAGCTTGTTCCTTGACGGGAACGAGCAGTACTTC
CASSLFLDGNEQYF
>TRBJ2-5|once|TRBV6-5|TRBD1
TGTGCCAGCACCGAACAGGGGTTGAGAGAGACCCAGTACTTC
CASTEQGLRETQYF
>TRBJ2-2|-|TRBV7-6|TRBD2
TGTGCCAGCAGCCCAGGACTAGCGGGAGGTTCTGGGGAGCTGTTTTTT
CASSPGLAGGSGELFF
>TRBJ1-3|-|TRBV6-5|-
TGTGCCAGCAGACCGGGGGGCTCTGGAAACACCATATATTTT
CASRPGGSGNTIYF
>TRBJ1-3|once|TRBV7-8|-
TGTGCCAGCAGCTTATATACAGGGTCTGGAAACACCATATATTTT
CASSLYTGSGNTIYF
>TRBJ2-2|-|TRBV2|-
TGTGCCAGCAGGGGAGCCGGGGAGCTGTTTTTT
CASRGAGELFF
>TRBJ2-3|-|TRBV5-4|-
TGTGCCAGCAGCTTGGGCAGGTCTAGCACAGATACGCAGTATTTT
CASSLGRSSTDTQYF
>TRBJ1-2|-|TRBV5-1|TRBD1
TGCGCCAGCAGCCAACGGGACAGGGGGCGCGAACACTATGGCTACACCTTC
CASSQRDRGREHYGYTF
>TRBJ1-2|-|TRBV5-1|-
TGCGCCAGCAGCGCTGGGACAAATGGCTACACCTTC
CASSAGTNGYTF
>TRBJ1-4|-|TRBV5-6|-
TGTGCCAGCAGCCTCAGGGTTTCGGAACTGTTTTTT
CASSLRVSELFF
>TRBJ1-1|-|TRBV9|-
TGTGCCAGCAGCCCCGGCGGGGCAGTGAACACTGAAGCTTTCTTT
CASSPGGAVNTEAFF
>TRBJ1-5|-|TRBV7-2|-
TGTGCCAGCAGCTTAGCCGGGAATCTCGGTCAGCCCCAGCATTTT
CASSLAGNLGQPQHF
>TRBJ1-1|-|TRBV30|TRBD1
TGTGCCTGGAGGGATTCCGGGACAGGGGGCACTGAAGCTTTCTTT
CAWRDSGTGGTEAFF
>TRBJ1-2|-|TRBV19|-
TGTGCCAGTAGGGACCCAGCGGGGCTGGATATCGCCTATGGCTACACCTTC
CASRDPAGLDIAYGYTF